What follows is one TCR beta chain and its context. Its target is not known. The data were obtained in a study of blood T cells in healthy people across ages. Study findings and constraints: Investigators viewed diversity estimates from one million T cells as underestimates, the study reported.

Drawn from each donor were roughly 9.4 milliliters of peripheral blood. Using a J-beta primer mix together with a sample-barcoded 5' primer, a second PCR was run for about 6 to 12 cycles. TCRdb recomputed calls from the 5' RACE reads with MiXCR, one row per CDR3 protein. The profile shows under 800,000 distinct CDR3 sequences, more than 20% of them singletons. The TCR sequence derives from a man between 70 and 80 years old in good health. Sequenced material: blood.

CDR3 in DNA: TGTGCCAGCAGGACCGGACTAGCGCCTACAAGCTCCTACAATGAGCAGTTCTTC. It encodes CASRTGLAPTSSYNEQFF. The J gene is TRBJ2-1, the V gene TRBV6-1; 9 bases match TRBD2. With V trimmed by 6 bases and J by 0 bases, 12 bases remained unmatched. This CDR3 has 18 residues. The germline V gene encodes CDR1 MNHNS and CDR2 SASEGT.